These 32 T cell receptor beta chains came from one sample sequenced in a study of T cell responses to AZD1222 COVID-19 vaccine. Only in-frame clones appear in the TCRdb table, and some are missing; sequencing was by immunoSEQ multiplex PCR. Here the sample spans more than 150,000 clones, around 94% being singletons. The sequencing used peripheral blood, collected on day 0 of AZD1222 vaccination. The receptors here all came from an adult in good health.

The J gene is TRBJ2-1, the V gene TRBV12-5; 7 bases are shared with TRBD1. The germline gives CDR1 LGHNT, CDR2 FRNRAP. The CDR3 runs 15 residues. The J segment lost 5 bases and the V segment lost 6 bases, leaving 10 bases of the junction unmatched. As DNA, the CDR3 is TGTGCTAGTGGACACAGGGGCGGATCGGACAATGAGCAGTTCTTC. This gives the protein CASGHRGGSDNEQFF.

The rearrangement links TRBV5-1 to TRBJ1-2; TRBD1 is a possible D gene (5 bases). The ends were cut back, 0 bases at V and 7 bases at J, with 13 bases in the middle. The CDR3 sequence is 14 residues long. From germline, CDR1 is SGHRS and CDR2 YFSETQ. The CDR3, as DNA: TGCGCCAGCAGCTTGGAACCGACAGCTAGTGGCTACACCTTC. Amino acid sequence: CASSLEPTASGYTF.

V is TRBV10-2 and J is TRBJ1-1; D call uncertain. Germline V CDR1 and CDR2: WSHSY, SAAADI. Trimming took 1 base from V and 4 from J, leaving 4 bases between them. The CDR3 runs 12 residues. The CDR3 here is CASSEWSTEAFF. The CDR3 nucleotides read TGCGCCAGCAGTGAGTGGAGCACTGAAGCTTTCTTT.

DNA of the CDR3: TGTGCCAGCAGCCAAATGGGGGAGTCAGGAGAAAAACTGTTTTTT. Its translation: CASSQMGESGEKLFF. The V call is TRBV3-1 (or the pseudogene TRBV3-2), the J call TRBJ1-4, with a tentative D call TRBD1 (5 bases). This CDR3 has 15 amino acids. V was clipped by 2 bases and J by 8 bases, with 15 bases between them. Germline CDR1 reads LGHDT; CDR2 reads YNNKEL (reference sequence).

The chain joins TRBV5-6 to TRBJ2-7, with 8 nucleotides matching TRBD2. Looked up from germline, CDR1 is SGHDT and CDR2 is YYEEEE. Losses at the gene ends were 4 bases for V and 4 bases for J; bases not matched to a gene: 7. This CDR3 is 14 amino acids long. Here the CDR3 reads CASSPGRVRYEQYF. The CDR3 DNA reads TGTGCCAGCAGCCCCGGGAGGGTTAGATACGAGCAGTACTTC.

The chain is built from TRBV19 and TRBJ1-5, with D unresolved. This CDR3 spans 13 amino acids. V was clipped by 2 bases and J by 4 bases, with 6 bases between them. The germline gives CDR1 LNHDA, CDR2 SQIVND (reference sequence). The CDR3 loop is CASSIWRNQPQHF. The CDR3 DNA is TGTGCCAGTAGTATATGGAGGAATCAGCCCCAGCATTTT.

V and J are TRBV2 and TRBJ2-3; 7 bases fit TRBD1. Per the germline V gene, CDR1 is SNHLY and CDR2 is FYNNEI. The CDR3 runs 15 residues. J was trimmed by 6 bases and V by 3 bases; bases with no gene match: 9. Here the CDR3 reads CASSDRDSFSDTQYF. In nucleotides, the CDR3 is TGTGCCAGCAGTGACCGGGACAGCTTTTCCGATACGCAGTATTTT.

The genes are TRBV9 and TRBJ2-6; D ambiguous. The CDR3 totals 15 residues. Trimming cost V 0 bases and J 2 bases, with 6 bases left between them. Per the germline V gene, CDR1 is SGDLS and CDR2 is YYNGEE. CDR3 DNA sequence: TGTGCCAGCAGCGTAGGCGGTACTGGGGCCAACGTCCTGACTTTC. Its translation: CASSVGGTGANVLTF.

The rearrangement joins TRBV27 to TRBJ1-2; D not resolved. Per germline, CDR1 MNHEY and CDR2 SMNVEV (reference sequence). The CDR3 loop spans 13 amino acids. Deletions cut 6 bases from V and 5 bases from J, with 13 bases between. The CDR3 DNA follows: TGTGCCAGCAGGACGGGGATTGAGTATGGCTACACCTTC. Its translation: CASRTGIEYGYTF.

The chain links TRBV5-5 to TRBJ2-7, with 9 bases lining up with TRBD1. Per the germline V gene, CDR1 is SGHKS and CDR2 is YYEKEE (reference sequence). V lost 5 bases and J lost 3; bases outside the gene matches: 3. The CDR3 extends over 13 amino acids. DNA for the CDR3: TGTGCCAGCAGACCGACAGGGGGCTACGAGCAGTACTTC. It codes for CASRPTGGYEQYF.

The J gene is TRBJ1-6, the V gene TRBV7-9; TRBD1 matches 7 bases. Per germline, CDR1 SEHNR and CDR2 FQNEAQ (reference sequence). With V trimmed by 3 bases and J by 8 bases, 13 bases remained unmatched. The CDR3 has 17 amino acids. The CDR3 loop reads CASSFRQGRMKDSPLHF. CDR3 sequence (DNA): TGTGCCAGCAGCTTCCGACAGGGAAGGATGAAGGATTCACCCCTCCACTTT.

The chain employs TRBV2 and TRBJ2-7, with 9 bases aligning to TRBD1. Germline V gene lookup returns CDR1 SNHLY and CDR2 FYNNEI. The CDR3 has 14 residues. Trimming cost V 3 bases and J 3 bases; bases outside gene matches: 3. The CDR3 region has the DNA TGTGCCAGCAGTGAGGGGGACAGGGTCTACGAGCAGTACTTC. This codes for CASSEGDRVYEQYF.

The chain carries TRBV6-2 or TRBV6-3 and TRBJ2-3; TRBD2 matches at 8 bases. Looked up from germline, CDR1 is MNHEY and CDR2 is SVGEGT. The V gene end was trimmed by 2 bases and the J gene end by 6 bases; junction bases not matched to a gene: 10. CDR3 length equals 16 residues. CDR3 sequence: CASSYVAGRLTDTQYF. The CDR3 DNA sequence: TGTGCCAGCAGTTACGTAGCGGGAAGGCTCACGGATACGCAGTATTTT.

The table lists this clone with a count of one. The chain uses TRBV27 and TRBJ2-7, with D tentatively TRBD2 (6 bases). Germline V CDR1 and CDR2: MNHEY, SMNVEV (reference sequence). CDR3 length equals 12 residues. The V end was cut by 4 bases, the J end by 10 bases, with 14 bases between. In DNA form, the CDR3 reads TGTGCCAGCAGTTATAGCGGATCCGCCCAGTACTTC. The encoded protein is CASSYSGSAQYF.

The rearrangement links TRBV7-9 to TRBJ1-4; perhaps TRBD1 as D (5 bases). V was shortened by 1 base and J by 13 bases, with 10 bases between the two germline ends. CDR3 length: 12 residues. Germline V CDR1 and CDR2: SEHNR, FQNEAQ (reference sequence). DNA for the CDR3: TGTGCCAGCAGCTTAGTGGGGGTTTTACTGTTTTTT. Encoded protein: CASSLVGVLLFF.

The rearrangement joins TRBV5-4 to TRBJ1-2; D is unresolved. Trimming cost V 3 bases and J 5 bases, with 14 bases left between them. The CDR3 is 14 amino acids. Germline V lookup: CDR1 SGHNT, CDR2 YYREEE (reference sequence). CDR3 sequence reads: CASSWARDRYGYTF. In nucleotides, the CDR3 is TGTGCCAGCAGCTGGGCGAGGGATCGGTATGGCTACACCTTC.

The gene calls are TRBV2 and TRBJ1-2; TRBD1 is a possible D gene (5 bases). Germline V CDR1 and CDR2: SNHLY, FYNNEI. The CDR3 has 13 residues. V lost 6 bases, J lost 8 bases, and 16 bases lay in between. The CDR3 sequence is CASRILSGLGYTF. As DNA, the CDR3 is TGTGCCAGCAGGATCCTTTCGGGACTAGGCTACACCTTC.

The gene calls are TRBV7-8 and TRBJ1-5; 8 bases agree with TRBD1. The CDR3 length is 15 residues. The trim removed 5 bases at V and 7 bases at J, leaving 10 bases unmatched. Germline V gene sequence: CDR1 SGHVS, CDR2 FQNEAQ. The DNA for the CDR3 is TGTGCCAGCAGCCACTACAGGGGGAAAGAACAGCCCCAGCATTTT. Translation: CASSHYRGKEQPQHF.

J is TRBJ1-2 and V is TRBV18; TRBD1 might be the D (5 bases). CDR3 length equals 13 residues. V was trimmed by 2 bases and J by 4 bases, leaving 8 bases between them. CDR1 and CDR2 from the germline V gene are KGHSH and LQKENI. DNA of the CDR3: TGTGCCAGCTCACCAACCCAGGGCTATGGCTACACCTTC. Encoded protein: CASSPTQGYGYTF.

The DNA for the CDR3 is TGTGCCAGCAGCTCGAGGGACGGGTCCCTCCACTTT. Translated: CASSSRDGSLHF. V and J are TRBV7-9 and TRBJ1-6, with D maybe TRBD1 (5 bases). The germline V gene has CDR1 SEHNR and CDR2 FQNEAQ (reference sequence). The CDR3 runs to 12 residues. Trimming removed 4 bases at V and 14 bases at J, with 12 bases between.

V is TRBV4-1 and J is TRBJ2-5; no clear D gene. The CDR3 is 16 amino acids. V lost 0 bases to trimming and J lost 1 base, with 12 bases between them. CDR1 is MGHRA, CDR2 YSYEKL, per germline. The CDR3 sequence: CASSQDRAPFQETQYF. The CDR3 DNA is TGCGCCAGCAGCCAAGATCGAGCGCCATTCCAAGAGACCCAGTACTTC.

CDR3 DNA: TGTGCCAGCAGCCCGCAACAGTTCTCCGAAGCTTTCTTT. Its protein product is CASSPQQFSEAFF. The chain combines TRBV11-2 with TRBJ1-1; D not certain. V lost 5 bases, J lost 8 bases, and 15 bases lay in between. CDR3 length: 13 amino acids. Looked up from germline, CDR1 is SGHAT and CDR2 is FQNNGV.

The chain has TRBV2 and TRBJ1-3, with D tentatively TRBD1 (5 bases). V was clipped by 4 bases and J by 0 bases, with 16 bases between them. The CDR3 spans 17 residues. CDR1 is SNHLY and CDR2 is FYNNEI in the germline V gene. CDR3 region: CASSGGTQISSGNTIYF. CDR3 coding DNA: TGTGCCAGCAGTGGGGGGACGCAAATCAGCTCTGGAAACACCATATATTTT.

This clone occurred once. CDR3 in DNA: TGTGCCAGTGGCTTGAGGGGAACTGAAGCTTTCTTT. Translating gives CASGLRGTEAFF. The gene calls are TRBV19 and TRBJ1-1; D possibly corresponds to TRBD1 (5 bases). Germline V gene sequence: CDR1 LNHDA, CDR2 SQIVND (reference sequence). The CDR3 is 12 residues long. Trimming took off 8 bases at V and 5 bases at J, with 12 bases between the two ends.

The table lists this clone with a count of one. The chain couples TRBV28 to TRBJ1-1; D unclear. The CDR3 consists of 12 residues. Trimming cost V 2 bases and J 11 bases, with 12 bases left between them. Germline CDR1 reads MDHEN; CDR2 reads SYDVKM. The CDR3 sequence is CASSLVRSRAFF. The CDR3 region has the DNA TGTGCCAGCAGTTTAGTTAGGTCTAGGGCTTTCTTT.

The chain carries TRBV10-3 and TRBJ2-1, with no clear D. The CDR3 loop spans 13 amino acids. Germline V gene sequence: CDR1 ENHRY, CDR2 SYGVKD. Trimming took 7 bases from V and 3 from J, leaving 10 bases between them. CDR3 in amino acids: CAITGGFYNEQFF. CDR3 sequence (DNA): TGTGCCATCACGGGTGGCTTCTACAATGAGCAGTTCTTC.

The V call is TRBV6-5, the J call TRBJ1-1; maybe TRBD1 (6 bases). The CDR3 has 14 amino acids. The ends were cut back, 4 bases at V and 8 bases at J, with 17 bases in the middle. Germline V CDR1 and CDR2: MNHEY, SVGAGI. Here the CDR3 reads CASSSGWDGTEAFF. In DNA form, the CDR3 reads TGTGCCAGCAGTTCTGGATGGGATGGGACAGAAGCTTTCTTT.

V gene TRBV18 combines with J gene TRBJ1-6; D remains ambiguous. Germline V lookup: CDR1 KGHSH, CDR2 LQKENI. V lost 3 bases to trimming and J lost 0 bases, with 6 bases between them. This CDR3 region has 15 residues. CDR3 region: CASSPYPSYNSPLHF. CDR3 nucleotides: TGTGCCAGCTCACCGTACCCCTCCTATAATTCACCCCTCCACTTT.

The V and J genes are TRBV10-3 and TRBJ2-7; TRBD2 matches 7 bases. V lost 4 bases to trimming and J lost 4 bases; unmatched junction nucleotides: 7. Germline V lookup: CDR1 ENHRY, CDR2 SYGVKD. CDR3 size: 14 residues. For the CDR3, the DNA is TGTGCCATCAGTGGCGGCGGGAGAACTTACGAGCAGTACTTC. Translated, it gives CAISGGGRTYEQYF.

This chain links TRBV7-6 with TRBJ2-3; TRBD2 matches 11 bases. The CDR3 loop spans 15 amino acids. Trimming took 4 bases from V and 5 from J; bases not matched to a gene: 5. CDR1 is SGHVS and CDR2 is FNYEAQ in the germline V gene. The CDR3 bases are TGTGCCAGCAGCTCGGGACTAGCGGCTGTAGATACGCAGTATTTT. This codes for CASSSGLAAVDTQYF.

This clone was counted once. This rearrangement joins TRBV7-2 to TRBJ2-2, with D maybe TRBD2 (5 bases). The CDR3 length is 15 residues. Germline assignment: CDR1 SGHTA and CDR2 FQGNSA. V shed 2 bases and J shed 7 bases, with 14 bases lying between them. The CDR3 sequence is CASSLRLLRDGELFF. The CDR3 bases are TGTGCCAGCAGCTTAAGGTTACTCCGGGACGGGGAGCTGTTTTTT.

This chain connects TRBV6-5 to TRBJ2-3; 8 bases match TRBD1. Germline loops: CDR1 MNHEY, CDR2 SVGAGI. The CDR3 is made up of 16 amino acids. V shed 1 base, J shed 0 bases, and the junction held 3 bases outside the gene matches. CDR3 in amino acids: CASSYFQGASTDTQYF. Written as DNA, the CDR3 is TGTGCCAGCAGTTACTTCCAGGGGGCTAGCACAGATACGCAGTATTTT.